This T cell receptor (beta chain) was recorded in a study of OX40 agonist ivuxolimab in advanced cancers. V gave up 5 bases and J gave up 4 bases, with 9 bases separating them. CDR1 and CDR2 from the germline V gene are MDHEN and SYDVKM. This CDR3 has 12 amino acids. Method: immunoSEQ multiplex PCR; TCRdb's copy keeps in-frame clones and lacks some. The table records about 19,000 clones, 65% to 85% of them present only once. The material was CD4+ or CD8+ T cells sorted from blood, obtained in a trial of the OX40 agonist ivuxolimab. This chain uses TRBV28 with TRBJ2-7, with D perhaps matching TRBD1 (6 bases). This receptor was identified in an adult with an advanced solid tumor such as melanoma, head and neck, liver or kidney cancer. The CDR3 sequence is CASSGGRYEQYF. The CDR3 region has the DNA TGTGCCAGCAGTGGGGGCAGGTACGAGCAGTACTTC. Full variable domain (remainder filled in from reference TRBV28 and TRBJ2-7): DVKVTQSSRYLVKRTGEKVFLECVQDMDHENMFWYRQDPGLGLRLIYFSYDVKMKEKGDIPEGYSVSREKKERFSLILESASTNQTSMYLCASSGGRYEQYFGPGTRLTVT.